This T cell receptor (beta chain) is drawn from a study of T cells in Graves' hyperthyroidism and ophthalmopathy. General observations from the study: Ophthalmopathy was predicted by the model a median of 6.5 months ahead of onset.

RNA transcripts gave rise to amplified TCR beta CDR3 regions. HTBI primers drove first-round RT-PCR of the TCR CDR3. TCRdb itself ran the multiplex PCR reads through MiXCR, one entry per CDR3 protein. The sample contains about 290,000 distinct CDR3 sequences, roughly 13% of which appear only once. Graves' hyperthyroidism showing no ophthalmopathy progression within 18 months was considered stable. Uncontrolled infection, other autoimmune disease, pregnancy or lactation disqualified patients from enrolment. Source material for PBMCs was around 10 ml fresh peripheral blood. In its sample, this clonotype was seen many times. The antigen remains undetermined. CDR3 size: 14 residues. The V end was cut by 6 bases, the J end by 5 bases, with 14 bases between.

The sample taken for sequencing was blood. This TCR derives from a woman aged 40 to 50 with Graves' hyperthyroidism. The chain couples TRBV12-3 or TRBV12-4 to TRBJ1-5, with a tentative D call TRBD1 (5 bases). The CDR3 DNA reads TGTGCCAGCAGGCCGGGACGGTGGGATCAGCCCCAGCATTTT. Protein product: CASRPGRWDQPQHF.